Listed here are 20 T cell receptor beta chains from one sample, sequenced in a study of T cell responses to AZD1222 COVID-19 vaccine. Some clones are missing from TCRdb's copy, which holds only in-frame ones; the method was immunoSEQ multiplex PCR. The profile covers around 100,000 clones, with about 92% appearing a single time and 4.5% to 5.5% taken by the ten largest. Here the sequenced sample was peripheral blood, taken on day 0 of AZD1222 vaccination. All receptors derive from an adult in good health.

The chain joins TRBV7-3 to TRBJ2-7; D possibly corresponds to TRBD1 (5 bases). Trimming removed 5 bases from V and 9 bases from J, with 17 bases in between. The germline V gene has CDR1 SGHTA and CDR2 FQGTGA. This CDR3 spans 13 amino acids. CDR3 sequence (DNA): TGTGCCAGCAGCCTAGGGGTGGGGAACGCGCAGTACTTC. It specifies CASSLGVGNAQYF.

This sequence joins TRBV6-5 and TRBJ1-3; D gene ambiguous. CDR3 length: 14 residues. V lost 6 bases, J lost 3 bases, and 12 bases lay in between. Germline V gene data show CDR1 as MNHEY and CDR2 as SVGAGI. CDR3 DNA sequence: TGTGCCAGCAGGGATCCCGGTAGTGGAAACACCATATATTTT. As protein: CASRDPGSGNTIYF.

The chain links TRBV13 to TRBJ2-3, with no clear D. Germline V gene lookup returns CDR1 PRHDT and CDR2 FYEKMQ (reference sequence). With 6 bases removed from V and 2 bases from J, the gap between germline ends came to 9 bases. The CDR3 covers 13 residues. The CDR3: CASSPGNTDTQYF. The CDR3 coding sequence is TGTGCCAGCAGTCCAGGTAACACAGATACGCAGTATTTT. The complete variable domain, with remaining parts taken from reference TRBV13 and TRBJ2-3, reads AAGVIQSPRHLIKEKRETATLKCYPIPRHDTVYWYQQGPGQDPQFLISFYEKMQSDKGSIPDRFSAQQFSDYHSELNMSSLELGDSALYFCASSPGNTDTQYFGPGTRLTVL.

The chain joins TRBV19 to TRBJ2-2; 7 bases match TRBD1. V lost 1 base and J lost 5; bases outside the gene matches: 4. This CDR3 spans 15 amino acids. Germline lookup yields CDR1 LNHDA and CDR2 SQIVND (reference sequence). CDR3 DNA sequence: TGTGCCAGTAGTATAGGGGCCAGGGGGACCGGGGAGCTGTTTTTT. As protein: CASSIGARGTGELFF.

The CDR3 bases are TGTGCCTGGAGTGCCGGGACAGGGACGGATGGAAACACCATATATTTT. This codes for CAWSAGTGTDGNTIYF. The V gene is TRBV30, the J gene TRBJ1-3; 9 positions agree with TRBD1. Germline V CDR1 and CDR2: GTSNPN, SVGIG (reference sequence). The CDR3 has 16 residues. Trimming cost V 1 base and J 3 bases; bases outside gene matches: 7.

The chain employs TRBV19 and TRBJ1-5, with D unclear. V dropped 3 bases and J dropped 6 bases, with 9 bases sitting between them. Per the germline V gene, CDR1 is LNHDA and CDR2 is SQIVND (reference sequence). This CDR3 is built from 13 residues. CDR3 DNA sequence: TGTGCCAGTAGTATTGAAAGGATTCAGCCCCAGCATTTT. Its translation: CASSIERIQPQHF.

This clone turned up a few times. The chain carries TRBV5-8 and TRBJ2-3; 8 nucleotides align to TRBD1. The junction had 4 bases not matched to a gene; V was cut back by 4 bases and J by 3 bases. Germline V gene sequence: CDR1 SGHTS, CDR2 YDEGEE. CDR3 length equals 14 residues. DNA for the CDR3: TGTGCCAGCAGCGACAGGGGTTTGACAGATACGCAGTATTTT. Encoded protein: CASSDRGLTDTQYF.

The chain recombines TRBV4-2 with TRBJ1-4; weak D call: TRBD1 (5 bases). The CDR3 contains 15 residues. V lost 0 bases and J 8 bases, leaving 13 bases between the germline ends. Germline CDR1 reads LGHNA; CDR2 reads YNFKEQ. CDR3 in DNA: TGTGCCAGCAGCCAAGAGAGCAGGGAAAGGGAAAAACTGTTTTTT. This encodes CASSQESREREKLFF.

V gene TRBV7-8 combines with J gene TRBJ1-4, with 8 bases lining up with TRBD1. V trimming: 5 bases; J trimming: 8 bases; junction bases outside the gene matches: 7. CDR1 SGHVS and CDR2 FQNEAQ come from the germline V gene. The CDR3 contains 14 residues. The CDR3 DNA sequence: TGTGCCAGCAGCCATAGGACAGGGAACGAAAAACTGTTTTTT. It is translated as CASSHRTGNEKLFF. Looking up the rest from reference TRBV7-8 and TRBJ1-4 gives the full variable domain: GAGVSQSPRYKVAKRGQDVALRCDPISGHVSLFWYQQALGQGPEFLTYFQNEAQLDKSGLPSDRFFAERPEGSVSTLKIQRTQQEDSAVYLCASSHRTGNEKLFFGSGTQLSVL.

This chain uses TRBV7-9 with TRBJ2-5, with D maybe TRBD2 (6 bases). The V gene lost 3 bases and the J gene lost 2 bases, with 13 bases spanning the gap. Germline V lookup: CDR1 SEHNR, CDR2 FQNEAQ (reference sequence). CDR3 length: 15 residues. CDR3 in amino acids: CASSFGSSGQETQYF. As DNA, the CDR3 is TGTGCCAGCAGCTTCGGGAGCAGCGGGCAAGAGACCCAGTACTTC.

The rearrangement joins TRBV6-4 to TRBJ1-4; a possible D gene is TRBD1 (5 bases). Deletions cut 4 bases from V and 8 bases from J, with 11 bases between. The CDR3 covers 13 residues. Germline V lookup: CDR1 MRHNA, CDR2 SNTAGT. The CDR3 DNA follows: TGTGCCAGCAGTGTACAGGAGGGCGAAAAACTGTTTTTT. It codes for CASSVQEGEKLFF.

Comments on this clone: Other DNA sequences in this specimen translate into the identical CDR3. This chain joins TRBV6-1 and TRBJ2-5, with TRBD2 matching over 12 bases. The CDR3 consists of 15 residues. Germline CDR1 reads MNHNS; CDR2 reads SASEGT. Trimming at V came to 2 bases and at J to 4 bases, leaving 2 bases not matched to a gene. The CDR3 reads CASSELAGGPETQYF. The CDR3 bases are TGTGCCAGCAGTGAACTAGCGGGGGGGCCAGAGACCCAGTACTTC.

The CDR3 bases are TGTGCCACATCCCTTAGCTCCTACGAGCAGTACTTC. Its translation is CATSLSSYEQYF. The rearrangement uses TRBV28 and TRBJ2-7; D is unclear. The V gene's germline CDR1 is MDHEN and CDR2 SYDVKM. CDR3 length: 12 residues. V was pared by 10 bases and J by 0 bases, with 10 bases between. Looking up the rest from reference TRBV28 and TRBJ2-7 gives the full variable domain: DVKVTQSSRYLVKRTGEKVFLECVQDMDHENMFWYRQDPGLGLRLIYFSYDVKMKEKGDIPEGYSVSREKKERFSLILESASTNQTSMYLCATSLSSYEQYFGPGTRLTVT.

There are a few counts of this clone. The gene calls are TRBV2 and TRBJ1-1; no clear D. Trimming left V 3 bases short and J 5 bases short, with 7 bases between. CDR1 and CDR2 from the germline V gene are SNHLY and FYNNEI. The CDR3 spans 12 residues. CDR3 DNA: TGTGCCAGCAGTGATCAGTGGACTGAAGCTTTCTTT. Translating gives CASSDQWTEAFF.

The gene calls are TRBV7-2 and TRBJ1-4; tentative D call: TRBD1 (5 bases). The CDR3 length is 15 residues. The ends were cut back, 5 bases at V and 7 bases at J, with 17 bases in the middle. The germline CDR1 and CDR2 sequences are SGHTA and FQGNSA. The CDR3 DNA reads TGTGCCAGCAGCGCAACCAGGGTATCAAGTGAAAAACTGTTTTTT. It encodes CASSATRVSSEKLFF.

The rearrangement joins TRBV27 to TRBJ2-7; 7 bases line up with TRBD1. CDR1 MNHEY and CDR2 SMNVEV come from the germline V gene (reference sequence). The length of the CDR3 is 16 residues. The V segment lost 0 bases and the J segment 0 bases; nucleotides outside the gene matches: 5. CDR3 coding DNA: TGTGCCAGCAGTTTATCGAGAGGACAGGCCTCCTACGAGCAGTACTTC. Translation gives CASSLSRGQASYEQYF.

The chain uses TRBV10-3 and TRBJ1-6; no definite D call. Germline values: CDR1 ENHRY, CDR2 SYGVKD. V gave up 3 bases and J gave up 7 bases, with 7 bases separating them. This CDR3 has 13 residues. CDR3 nucleotides: TGTGCCATCAGTGACCAGGAAAATTCACCCCTCCACTTT. Residues: CAISDQENSPLHF.

The genes are TRBV13 and TRBJ2-7; no firm D call. V was clipped by 6 bases and J by 2 bases, with 14 bases between them. Germline V gene data show CDR1 as PRHDT and CDR2 as FYEKMQ (reference sequence). This CDR3 is 14 amino acids long. The CDR3 DNA follows: TGTGCCAGCAGACGAGCTGGGATGACCTACGAGCAGTACTTC. This encodes CASRRAGMTYEQYF.

The rearrangement uses TRBV9 and TRBJ2-3; D possibly corresponds to TRBD2 (5 bases). CDR1 SGDLS and CDR2 YYNGEE come from the germline V gene. The CDR3 length is 14 residues. V gave up 4 bases and J gave up 1 base, with 10 bases separating them. DNA of the CDR3: TGTGCCAGCAGCCCCGGGCGGGGCACAGATACGCAGTATTTT. This encodes CASSPGRGTDTQYF.

This chain connects TRBV7-9 to TRBJ2-7; possible D gene TRBD1, 5 bases. Germline CDR1 reads SEHNR; CDR2 reads FQNEAQ (reference sequence). The CDR3 is 14 residues long. V lost 4 bases, J lost 5 bases, and 15 bases lay in between. The CDR3: CASSSTESLHEQYF. Here the CDR3 DNA reads TGTGCCAGCAGCTCGACAGAGTCCCTCCACGAGCAGTACTTC. Filled out from reference TRBV7-9 and TRBJ2-7, the complete variable domain reads DTGVSQNPRHKITKRGQNVTFRCDPISEHNRLYWYRQTLGQGPEFLTYFQNEAQLEKSRLLSDRFSAERPKGSFSTLEIQRTEQGDSAMYLCASSSTESLHEQYFGPGTRLTVT.